These 5 T cell receptor beta chains share one sample of origin, sequenced in a study of OX40 agonist ivuxolimab in advanced cancers. Here immunoSEQ multiplex PCR was the method, and the copy in TCRdb shows in-frame clones only, minus some. The repertoire holds tens of thousands of clones, with 80% to 90% as singletons. The specimen comprised CD4+ or CD8+ T cells sorted from blood, sampled in a trial of the OX40 agonist ivuxolimab. These receptors originate from an adult with an advanced solid tumor such as melanoma, head and neck, liver or kidney cancer.

The gene calls are TRBV30 and TRBJ2-5, with TRBD1 matching over 10 bases. V was clipped by 0 bases and J by 2 bases; unmatched bases: 3. The V gene's germline CDR1 is GTSNPN and CDR2 SVGIG (reference sequence). The CDR3 is 15 residues long. The CDR3 protein is CAWSVGTGDQETQYF. Here the CDR3 DNA reads TGTGCCTGGAGTGTAGGGACAGGGGATCAAGAGACCCAGTACTTC.

J is TRBJ2-7 and V is TRBV27, with TRBD1 matching over 9 bases. CDR1 and CDR2 from the germline V gene are MNHEY and SMNVEV (reference sequence). The CDR3 contains 16 residues. Trimming removed 0 bases from V and 0 bases from J; junction bases left unmatched: 3. The CDR3 sequence is CASSLSGTGISYEQYF. The CDR3 DNA sequence: TGTGCCAGCAGTTTATCGGGGACAGGGATCTCCTACGAGCAGTACTTC.

The J gene is TRBJ2-1, the V gene TRBV6-5; 7 nucleotides align to TRBD1. The V gene end was trimmed by 5 bases and the J gene end by 9 bases; junction bases not matched to a gene: 4. Germline loops: CDR1 MNHEY, CDR2 SVGAGI. The CDR3 length is 12 residues. The CDR3 sequence: CASSKQGTEQFF. CDR3 DNA sequence: TGTGCCAGCAGTAAACAGGGGACTGAGCAGTTCTTC.

The J gene is TRBJ1-2, the V gene TRBV28, with D unresolved. The V end lost 6 bases, the J end lost 7 bases, and 12 bases lay between the germline ends. The length of the CDR3 is 12 residues. Germline V gives CDR1 MDHEN, CDR2 SYDVKM. In nucleotides, the CDR3 is TGTGCCAGCAGACCCCCAGGCGTTGGCTACACCTTC. This codes for CASRPPGVGYTF.

The V and J genes are TRBV7-3 and TRBJ2-3; D gene uncertain. Germline CDR1 is SGHTA and CDR2 is FQGTGA. This CDR3 is 14 amino acids long. The V end lost 2 bases, the J end lost 2 bases, and 8 bases lay between the germline ends. The CDR3 is CASSLFVSTDTQYF. In nucleotides, the CDR3 is TGTGCCAGCAGCTTATTTGTGTCCACAGATACGCAGTATTTT.